This passage covers 2 T cell receptor beta chains from one sample sequenced in a study of T cells in Graves' hyperthyroidism and ophthalmopathy. Amplified TCR beta CDR3 regions derived from RNA transcripts. The study used the HTBI primer set for a first-round RT-PCR of the TCR CDR3. TCRdb re-derived calls from the multiplex PCR reads in MiXCR, one entry per CDR3 protein. The profile shows approximately 270,000 distinct CDR3 sequences, less than 15% of them singletons. Specimen: blood. These receptors were obtained from a woman aged 40 to 50 with Graves' hyperthyroidism that later progressed to Graves' ophthalmopathy.

In this sample, this clonotype turned up many times. The chain recombines TRBV3-1 with TRBJ2-4, with D possibly being TRBD1 or TRBD2 (5 bases each). The ends were cut back, 0 bases at V and 7 bases at J, with 13 bases in the middle. Germline V lookup: CDR1 LGHDT, CDR2 YNNKEL (reference sequence). The CDR3 has 15 amino acids. The DNA for the CDR3 is TGTGCCAGCAGCCAAGATATGGGGGAGTGGAACATTCAGTACTTC. Protein: CASSQDMGEWNIQYF.

With regard to this clonotype: A much larger clone lies one base from this, so it may be a read error. This chain links TRBV19 with TRBJ1-1, with TRBD1 matching over 9 bases. The CDR3 covers 15 residues. Germline values: CDR1 LNHDA, CDR2 SQIVND (reference sequence). CDR3 sequence reads: CGSSFSQGARTEAFF. The CDR3 nucleotides are TGTGGCAGTAGTTTTTCACAGGGGGCGCGCACTGAAGCTTTCTTT.